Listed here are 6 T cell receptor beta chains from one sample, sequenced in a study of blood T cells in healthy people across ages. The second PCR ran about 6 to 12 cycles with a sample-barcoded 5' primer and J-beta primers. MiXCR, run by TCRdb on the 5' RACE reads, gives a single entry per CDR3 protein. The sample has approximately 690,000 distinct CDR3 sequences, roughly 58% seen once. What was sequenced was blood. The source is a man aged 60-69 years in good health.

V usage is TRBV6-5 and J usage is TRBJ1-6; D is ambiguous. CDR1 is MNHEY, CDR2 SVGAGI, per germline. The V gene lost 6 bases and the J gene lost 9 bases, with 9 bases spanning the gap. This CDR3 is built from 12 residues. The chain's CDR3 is CASSTRGSPLHF. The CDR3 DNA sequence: TGTGCCAGCAGCACCCGCGGTTCACCCCTCCACTTT.

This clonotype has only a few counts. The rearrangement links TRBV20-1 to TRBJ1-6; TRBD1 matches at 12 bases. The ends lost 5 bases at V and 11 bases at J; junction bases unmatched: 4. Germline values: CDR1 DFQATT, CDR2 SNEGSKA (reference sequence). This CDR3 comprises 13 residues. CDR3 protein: CSARGQGAAPLHF. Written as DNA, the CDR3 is TGCAGTGCTCGGGGACAGGGGGCTGCACCCCTCCACTTT.

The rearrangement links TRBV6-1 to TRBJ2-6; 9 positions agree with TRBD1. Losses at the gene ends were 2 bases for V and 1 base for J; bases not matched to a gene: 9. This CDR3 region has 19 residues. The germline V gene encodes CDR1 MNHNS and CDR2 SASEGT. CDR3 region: CASSEIWTGTGSGANVLTF. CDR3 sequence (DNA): TGTGCCAGCAGTGAAATTTGGACTGGGACAGGGTCTGGGGCCAACGTCCTGACTTTC.

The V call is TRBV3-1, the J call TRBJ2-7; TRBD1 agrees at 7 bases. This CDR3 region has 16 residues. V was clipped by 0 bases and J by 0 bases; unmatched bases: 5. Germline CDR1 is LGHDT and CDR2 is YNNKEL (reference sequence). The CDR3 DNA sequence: TGTGCCAGCAGCCAAGATCCGGGACAGAGCTCCTACGAGCAGTACTTC. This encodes CASSQDPGQSSYEQYF.

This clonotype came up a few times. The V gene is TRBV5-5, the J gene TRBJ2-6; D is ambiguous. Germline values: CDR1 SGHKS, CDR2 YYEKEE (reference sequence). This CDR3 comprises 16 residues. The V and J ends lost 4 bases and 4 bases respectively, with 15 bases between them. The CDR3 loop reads CASSPFLGAGANVLTF. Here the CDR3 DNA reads TGTGCCAGCAGCCCGTTCTTGGGCGCAGGGGCCAACGTCCTGACTTTC. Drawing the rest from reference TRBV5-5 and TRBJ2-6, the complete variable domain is DAGVTQSPTHLIKTRGQQVTLRCSPISGHKSVSWYQQVLGQGPQFIFQYYEKEERGRGNFPDRFSARQFPNYSSELNVNALLLGDSALYLCASSPFLGAGANVLTFGAGSRLTVL.

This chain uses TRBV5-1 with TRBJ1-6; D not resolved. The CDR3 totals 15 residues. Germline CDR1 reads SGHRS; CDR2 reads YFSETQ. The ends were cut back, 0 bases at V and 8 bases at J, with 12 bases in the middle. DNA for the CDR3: TGCGCCAGCAGCTTGGACAGCGGCAAATATTCACCCCTCCACTTT. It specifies CASSLDSGKYSPLHF.